Below, one T cell receptor (beta chain) is given with its context. Its specificity is unknown. cDNA libraries for TRB were generated by 5' RACE incorporating UMI labels. Each CDR3 protein gets one entry in TCRdb, which reprocessed the 5' RACE reads and gives no DNA. The table for this sample gives roughly 99,000 distinct CDR3 sequences. Germline assignment: CDR1 SGHTA and CDR2 FQGNSA. The CDR3 has 16 amino acids. This record belongs to a study of CXCR3-negative and CXCR3-positive naive CD8 T cells. Study conclusions and caveats: Researchers report that CXCR3-positive naive cells carry more hydrophobic TRB CDR3s than CXCR3-negative naive cells. Naive cells used TRBV-TRBJ genes in much the same way whether CXCR3-negative or CXCR3-positive; memory cells did not.

This receptor was identified in a human donor in good health. Some clones in this sample may be carry-over from other donors' samples. This chain uses TRBV7-2 with TRBJ1-2; TCRdb's D gene call, TRBD1, goes unchecked for lack of DNA. Sequences were obtained from naive CXCR3+ CD8+ T cells from blood. As to subset: CD45RO-CCR7+CD27+CD95- naive CD8+ T cells expressing CXCR3 (TNR3+). CDR3 amino acids: CASSLENRGFNYGYTF.